This T cell receptor beta chain was identified in a study of prognosis after radiotherapy for stage I lung cancer. Overall study: In this cohort, no one received concurrent therapy with stereotactic body radiotherapy.

Details on this clonotype: This likely stems from a read error, as it lies one base from a far larger clone.

CDR1 and CDR2 (germline): MRHNA, SNTAGT. With 7 bases clipped from V and 1 base from J, the junction kept 13 bases outside the gene matches. The CDR3 has 16 amino acids. With two-round multiplex PCR, TCR beta CDR3 sequences were amplified from genomic DNA. Amplification during the initial PCR round employed primers specific to each TRBV and TRBJ gene. In TCRdb, the multiplex PCR reads were re-called with MiXCR into one record per CDR3 protein. The table has more than 30,000 distinct CDR3 sequences, roughly 40% seen once; the top ten hold 15%. The source of this sequence is a donor of 50 years or more with non-small cell lung cancer. The specimen comprised PBMCs, sampled before or after stereotactic body radiation therapy (not recorded which). The chain employs TRBV6-4 and TRBJ2-7, with 7 bases identical to TRBD2. CDR3 in DNA: TGTGCCAGCACGCGATCGGGACTACCACCTTCCTACGAGCAGTACTTC. This encodes CASTRSGLPPSYEQYF.